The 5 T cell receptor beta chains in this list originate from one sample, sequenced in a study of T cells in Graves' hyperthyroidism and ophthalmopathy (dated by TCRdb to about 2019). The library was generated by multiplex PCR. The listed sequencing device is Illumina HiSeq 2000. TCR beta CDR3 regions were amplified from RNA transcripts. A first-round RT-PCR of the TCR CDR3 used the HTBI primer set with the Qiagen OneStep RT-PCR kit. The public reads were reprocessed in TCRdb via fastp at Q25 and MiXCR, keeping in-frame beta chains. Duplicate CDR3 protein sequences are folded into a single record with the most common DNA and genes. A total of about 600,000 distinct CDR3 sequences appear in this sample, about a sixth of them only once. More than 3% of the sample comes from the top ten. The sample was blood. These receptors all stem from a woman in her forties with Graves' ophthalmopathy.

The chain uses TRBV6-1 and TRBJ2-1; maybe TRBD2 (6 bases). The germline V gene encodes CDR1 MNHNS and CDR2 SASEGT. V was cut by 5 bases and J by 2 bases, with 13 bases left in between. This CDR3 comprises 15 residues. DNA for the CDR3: TGTGCCAGCAGTCGACTAGAAGGGACCTACAATGAGCAGTTCTTC. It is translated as CASSRLEGTYNEQFF.

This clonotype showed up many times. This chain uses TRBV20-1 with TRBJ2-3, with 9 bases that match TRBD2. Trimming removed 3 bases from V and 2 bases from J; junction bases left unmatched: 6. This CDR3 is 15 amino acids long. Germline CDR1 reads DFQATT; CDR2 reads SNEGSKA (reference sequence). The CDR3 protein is CSASSTSGLTDTQYF. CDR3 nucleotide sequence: TGCAGTGCTAGTAGTACTAGCGGGCTCACAGATACGCAGTATTTT.

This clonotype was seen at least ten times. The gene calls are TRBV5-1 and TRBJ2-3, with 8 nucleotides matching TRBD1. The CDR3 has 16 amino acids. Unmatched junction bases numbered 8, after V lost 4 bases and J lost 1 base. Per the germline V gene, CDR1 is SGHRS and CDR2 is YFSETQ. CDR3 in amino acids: CASSHTGGIGTDTQYF. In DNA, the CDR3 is TGCGCCAGCAGCCATACAGGGGGAATCGGCACAGATACGCAGTATTTT.

The CDR3 spells CASSQEPSRGIGTYEQYF. Here the CDR3 DNA reads TGCGCCAGCAGCCAAGAACCCTCCCGCGGGATAGGAACCTACGAGCAGTACTTC. V gene TRBV4-1 combines with J gene TRBJ2-7, with D maybe TRBD2 (6 bases). Germline CDR1 and CDR2: MGHRA and YSYEKL. V lost 0 bases to trimming and J lost 2 bases, with 20 bases between them. The CDR3 loop spans 18 amino acids.

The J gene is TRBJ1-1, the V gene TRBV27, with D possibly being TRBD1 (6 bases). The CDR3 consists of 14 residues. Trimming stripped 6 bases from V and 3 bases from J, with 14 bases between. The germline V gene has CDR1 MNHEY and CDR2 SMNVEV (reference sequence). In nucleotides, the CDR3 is TGTGCCAGCAGACGACAGGAGTCCCACACTGAAGCTTTCTTT. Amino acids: CASRRQESHTEAFF.